Below are 27 T cell receptor beta chains sequenced from a single sample in a study of T cells in localized non-small cell lung cancer. Using immunoSEQ multiplex PCR, the repertoire was profiled, and TCRdb retains in-frame clones only, with some absent. The sample records fewer than 20,000 clones, 70% to 90% being singletons. The sequences come from peripheral blood, collected before any cancer treatment. These receptors all stem from a female donor over 55 with stage III squamous cell lung carcinoma.

The V gene is TRBV11-2, the J gene TRBJ2-1, with D unresolved. The germline V gene has CDR1 SGHAT and CDR2 FQNNGV. This CDR3 region has 12 residues. V was cut by 4 bases and J by 12 bases, with 13 bases left in between. The CDR3 sequence is CASSSQHLGQFF. In DNA form, the CDR3 reads TGTGCCAGCAGCTCCCAACACCTGGGGCAGTTCTTC.

V and J are TRBV7-3 and TRBJ1-6, with 10 bases lining up with TRBD1. V trimming: 3 bases; J trimming: 9 bases; junction bases outside the gene matches: 8. CDR1 and CDR2 (germline): SGHTA, FQGTGA. The CDR3 is 16 amino acids. CDR3 coding DNA: TGTGCCAGCAGCTTTTCGGGACAGGGGACGGGTTCACCCCTCCACTTT. This sequence encodes CASSFSGQGTGSPLHF.

The chain employs TRBV7-2 and TRBJ2-7; the D gene is possibly TRBD2 (6 bases). Per the germline V gene, CDR1 is SGHTA and CDR2 is FQGNSA. Trimming stripped 0 bases from V and 3 bases from J, with 18 bases between. The length of the CDR3 is 17 residues. In DNA, the CDR3 is TGTGCCAGCAGCTTAGCCAGTGGTAGCGGCACGGGCTACGAGCAGTACTTC. Translation: CASSLASGSGTGYEQYF.

The chain links TRBV6-4 to TRBJ2-3; perhaps TRBD1 as D (5 bases). Per the germline V gene, CDR1 is MRHNA and CDR2 is SNTAGT. With 5 bases removed from V and 4 bases from J, the gap between germline ends came to 13 bases. The CDR3 extends over 14 amino acids. The CDR3 bases are TGTGCCAGCAGTTATTCAGGGTTGTCAGATACGCAGTATTTT. It translates to CASSYSGLSDTQYF.

The chain joins TRBV11-2 to TRBJ2-5; D perhaps matches TRBD1 (6 bases). The CDR3 is 15 amino acids. V was trimmed by 1 base and J by 2 bases, leaving 11 bases between them. Looked up from germline, CDR1 is SGHAT and CDR2 is FQNNGV. Written as DNA, the CDR3 is TGTGCCAGCAGCTTAGGGGGGCTCCCTCAAGAGACCCAGTACTTC. Translating gives CASSLGGLPQETQYF. The entire variable domain, with the rest obtained from reference TRBV11-2 and TRBJ2-5, is as follows: EAGVAQSPRYKIIEKRQSVAFWCNPISGHATLYWYQQILGQGPKLLIQFQNNGVVDDSQLPKDRFSAERLKGVDSTLKIQPAKLEDSAVYLCASSLGGLPQETQYFGPGTRLLVL.

The chain has TRBV18 and TRBJ2-3; weak D call: TRBD2 (5 bases). The ends were cut back, 1 base at V and 1 base at J, with 12 bases in the middle. Germline assignment: CDR1 KGHSH and CDR2 LQKENI. This CDR3 region has 16 residues. CDR3 amino acids: CASSPRRLEGTDTQYF. CDR3 nucleotides: TGTGCCAGCTCACCACGGAGGCTAGAAGGCACAGATACGCAGTATTTT.

The rearrangement joins TRBV28 to TRBJ2-1, with TRBD2 identical over 7 bases. The CDR3 length is 15 residues. V was clipped by 7 bases and J by 6 bases; unmatched bases: 12. CDR1 MDHEN and CDR2 SYDVKM come from the germline V gene. The CDR3 spells CASKRWGEGSNEQFF. CDR3 bases: TGTGCCAGCAAGAGATGGGGGGAGGGCTCCAATGAGCAGTTCTTC.

The chain uses TRBV28 and TRBJ2-3, with 8 bases that match TRBD1. From germline, CDR1 is MDHEN and CDR2 SYDVKM. The junction had 19 bases not matched to a gene; V was cut back by 6 bases and J by 2 bases. The CDR3 has 19 amino acids. The CDR3 is CASSHGITLTGEYTDTQYF. CDR3 DNA: TGTGCCAGCAGCCATGGAATCACCTTGACAGGGGAATACACAGATACGCAGTATTTT.

The genes are TRBV18 and TRBJ2-5; no firm D call. Germline V lookup: CDR1 KGHSH, CDR2 LQKENI. V lost 4 bases and J 3 bases, leaving 15 bases between the germline ends. The CDR3 is 15 amino acids. Here the CDR3 reads CASSRPYDLKETQYF. The CDR3 bases are TGTGCCAGCTCACGACCGTATGACCTCAAAGAGACCCAGTACTTC.

A note on this clone: The DNA is omitted, as the CDR3 cannot be located on it reliably, and the CDR3 follows TCRdb's listing. The J gene is TRBJ1-1, the V gene TRBV11-2; whether TRBD1, the table's D call, matches the DNA was not checked. Germline-derived CDR1 and CDR2 are SGHAT and FQNNGV. The CDR3 is 12 amino acids long, termini counted. The CDR3 loop reads CASSLVGAGTFF.

A remark on this clone: An end of the junction does not agree with germline; a read error may underlie this. This chain connects TRBV30 to TRBJ1-5; D is unresolved. Per germline, CDR1 GTSNPN and CDR2 SVGIG (reference sequence). The CDR3 runs 15 residues. CDR3 bases: TGTGCCTGTGGAGGGCAAGGAATGGCCTATCAGCCCCGGCATTTT. This codes for CACGGQGMAYQPRHF. The complete variable domain, with remaining parts taken from reference TRBV30 and TRBJ1-5, reads SQTIHQWPATLVQPVGSPLSLECTVEGTSNPNLYWYRQAAGRGLQLLFYSVGIGQISSEVPQNLSASRPQDRQFILSSKKLLLSDSGFYLCACGGQGMAYQPRHFGDGTRLSIL.

This chain connects TRBV6-5 to TRBJ1-6; D is uncertain. From germline, CDR1 is MNHEY and CDR2 SVGAGI. The germline V and J ends were trimmed by 6 bases and 0 bases, with 3 bases remaining between them. The CDR3 is 13 residues long. The CDR3 DNA is TGTGCCAGCAGGAGCTCCTATAATTCACCCCTCCACTTT. This gives the protein CASRSSYNSPLHF.

This clone was counted between two and nine times. The J gene is TRBJ2-3, the V gene TRBV10-2; TRBD1 matches 8 bases. V trimming: 5 bases; J trimming: 3 bases; junction bases outside the gene matches: 4. CDR1 and CDR2 from the germline V gene are WSHSY and SAAADI. This CDR3 spans 14 amino acids. The CDR3 here is CASSRRQGTDTQYF. The CDR3 DNA is TGCGCCAGCAGTAGAAGACAGGGGACAGATACGCAGTATTTT.

This chain connects TRBV19 to TRBJ2-3; D gene unclear. The germline gives CDR1 LNHDA, CDR2 SQIVND (reference sequence). V was pared by 8 bases and J by 5 bases, with 8 bases between. CDR3 length: 11 amino acids. The CDR3 loop is CASAIEDTQYF. The DNA of the CDR3 is TGTGCCAGTGCCATAGAAGATACGCAGTATTTT.

About this clone itself: Other DNA sequences in the sample encode the same CDR3. The chain has TRBV9 and TRBJ2-2; D may match TRBD1 or TRBD2 (5 bases each). V lost 8 bases to trimming and J lost 5 bases, with 19 bases between them. The CDR3 runs to 15 residues. Looked up from germline, CDR1 is SGDLS and CDR2 is YYNGEE. In DNA, the CDR3 is TGTGCCAGTAGAGGGGTGGTTGCTGAGACCGGGGAGCTGTTTTTT. Translation: CASRGVVAETGELFF.

The V gene is TRBV5-5, the J gene TRBJ2-7; the D gene is possibly TRBD1 (5 bases). Germline values: CDR1 SGHKS, CDR2 YYEKEE (reference sequence). The CDR3 totals 15 residues. V was clipped by 0 bases and J by 3 bases, with 13 bases between them. The CDR3 coding sequence is TGTGCCAGCAGCTTGGGATTCCAGGGTCTCTACGAGCAGTACTTC. It specifies CASSLGFQGLYEQYF.

The V and J genes are TRBV28 and TRBJ2-7; D is unresolved. CDR3 length: 13 amino acids. Germline-derived CDR1 and CDR2 are MDHEN and SYDVKM. The V gene lost 7 bases and the J gene lost 4 bases, with 14 bases spanning the gap. CDR3 DNA: TGTGCCAGCACGACGCCCCCCCCATACGAGCAGTACTTC. It is translated as CASTTPPPYEQYF.

V usage is TRBV5-4 and J usage is TRBJ2-3; TRBD1 is a possible D gene (5 bases). CDR3 length: 16 amino acids. Trimming removed 1 base from V and 3 bases from J, with 15 bases in between. Germline assignment: CDR1 SGHNT and CDR2 YYREEE (reference sequence). CDR3 nucleotides: TGTGCCAGCAGCTTGTCTCGTGACAGAGTAACAGATACGCAGTATTTT. This translates into CASSLSRDRVTDTQYF.

V and J are TRBV5-1 and TRBJ2-5; 15 bases match TRBD2. The germline CDR1 and CDR2 sequences are SGHRS and YFSETQ. The junction had 7 bases not matched to a gene; V was cut back by 3 bases and J by 4 bases. The CDR3 covers 17 residues. As DNA, the CDR3 is TGCGCCAGCAGCTCTGGACTAGCGGGAGGGCCGCGAGAGACCCAGTACTTC. It translates to CASSSGLAGGPRETQYF. The entire variable domain, with the rest obtained from reference TRBV5-1 and TRBJ2-5, is as follows: KAGVTQTPRYLIKTRGQQVTLSCSPISGHRSVSWYQQTPGQGLQFLFEYFSETQRNKGNFPGRFSGRQFSNSRSEMNVSTLELGDSALYLCASSSGLAGGPRETQYFGPGTRLLVL.

V and J are TRBV2 and TRBJ2-1; 9 nucleotides match TRBD2. The CDR3 has 15 residues. The J segment lost 14 bases and the V segment lost 0 bases, leaving 11 bases of the junction unmatched. Germline V CDR1 and CDR2: SNHLY, FYNNEI. Here the CDR3 DNA reads TGTGCCAGCAGTGAAGCGCGGGGCGGGGGGGCCGTGAAGTTCTTC. Translation: CASSEARGGGAVKFF.

This chain joins TRBV20-1 and TRBJ2-5, with D unclear. V gave up 3 bases and J gave up 4 bases, with 3 bases separating them. Germline values: CDR1 DFQATT, CDR2 SNEGSKA (reference sequence). This CDR3 comprises 10 residues. The CDR3 DNA reads TGCAGTGCTAGGGTAGAGACCCAGTACTTC. Residues: CSARVETQYF.

The DNA for the CDR3 is TGTGCCAGCAGCTTGGGCGGGGTTTTGAACACTGAAGCTTTCTTT. Protein sequence: CASSLGGVLNTEAFF. The chain is built from TRBV5-6 and TRBJ1-1, with no clear D. Germline CDR1 reads SGHDT; CDR2 reads YYEEEE. The CDR3 loop spans 15 amino acids. Trimming left V 0 bases short and J 0 bases short, with 9 bases between.

The V call is TRBV30, the J call TRBJ2-3; TRBD1 is a possible D gene (5 bases). V was pared by 5 bases and J by 8 bases, with 20 bases between. From germline, CDR1 is GTSNPN and CDR2 SVGIG (reference sequence). CDR3 length: 14 amino acids. CDR3 coding DNA: TGTGCCTGGGGGCCGGGCCCGATCCAGGGTACGCAGTATTTT. It codes for CAWGPGPIQGTQYF.

The genes are TRBV27 and TRBJ2-3; 8 bases agree with TRBD2. This CDR3 has 15 amino acids. J lost 0 bases, V lost 6 bases, and 5 bases had no gene match. Germline CDR1 and CDR2: MNHEY and SMNVEV (reference sequence). The CDR3 sequence: CASSQLAASTDTQYF. The CDR3 DNA follows: TGTGCCAGCAGCCAACTAGCGGCTAGCACAGATACGCAGTATTTT.

This chain links TRBV7-3 with TRBJ2-5; 8 bases agree with TRBD1. Trimming cost V 5 bases and J 4 bases; bases outside gene matches: 3. There are 13 residues in the CDR3. Per the germline V gene, CDR1 is SGHTA and CDR2 is FQGTGA. The CDR3 DNA reads as TGTGCCAGCAGCCCAGGGGGCAGAGAGACCCAGTACTTC. It is translated as CASSPGGRETQYF.

V gene TRBV18 combines with J gene TRBJ2-7; perhaps TRBD1 as D (6 bases). The CDR3 length is 14 residues. CDR1 KGHSH and CDR2 LQKENI come from the germline V gene. Trimming shortened V by 6 bases and J by 5 bases, and 17 bases separated the two germline ends. The CDR3 here is CASSRQGPSNEQYF. Here the CDR3 DNA reads TGTGCCAGCTCCCGTCAGGGGCCTAGCAACGAGCAGTACTTC.

This chain links TRBV7-2 with TRBJ1-5, with unresolved D. The CDR3 contains 12 residues. V was pared by 3 bases and J by 6 bases, with 6 bases between. Looked up from germline, CDR1 is SGHTA and CDR2 is FQGNSA. The CDR3 bases are TGTGCCAGCAGCTTTACAAGTCAGCCCCAGCATTTT. Translating it yields CASSFTSQPQHF.